The 27 T cell receptor beta chains below were found in one sample sequenced in a study of cytomegalovirus exposure and HLA in healthy donors. Assay used: immunoSEQ multiplex PCR; TCRdb lists only in-frame clones, some missing. The sample lists fewer than 90,000 clones, approximately 93% seen once, with approximately 3.3% in the top ten. The material sequenced was PBMCs. These receptor sequences come from a woman aged 18-35 years in good health and CMV-seropositive.

V usage is TRBV5-1 and J usage is TRBJ2-7; 7 bases agree with TRBD1. J was trimmed by 3 bases and V by 4 bases; bases with no gene match: 13. There are 16 residues in the CDR3. From germline, CDR1 is SGHRS and CDR2 YFSETQ. CDR3 loop: CASSRSTGDPGYEQYF. CDR3 bases: TGCGCCAGCAGCCGATCCACAGGGGATCCTGGCTACGAGCAGTACTTC.

The chain uses TRBV20-1 and TRBJ2-7, with a tentative D call TRBD2 (6 bases). The V end lost 3 bases, the J end lost 9 bases, and 12 bases lay between the germline ends. Germline lookup yields CDR1 DFQATT and CDR2 SNEGSKA (reference sequence). The CDR3 extends over 11 amino acids. The CDR3 sequence is CSASLTGGQYF. The DNA for the CDR3 is TGCAGTGCTAGCCTCACCGGGGGGCAGTACTTC.

The chain joins TRBV6-1 to TRBJ1-6; TRBD1 might be the D (6 bases). V dropped 1 base and J dropped 6 bases, with 13 bases sitting between them. The CDR3 is 16 residues long. Germline V lookup: CDR1 MNHNS, CDR2 SASEGT. DNA for the CDR3: TGTGCCAGCAGTGAAGACTTCAGGGGTACTAATTCACCCCTCCACTTT. Translation gives CASSEDFRGTNSPLHF.

The chain joins TRBV7-9 to TRBJ2-5; 7 bases are a match to TRBD1. Trimming removed 1 base from V and 7 bases from J; junction bases left unmatched: 21. This CDR3 has 19 residues. Germline CDR1 SEHNR, CDR2 FQNEAQ (reference sequence). The CDR3 DNA sequence: TGTGCCAGCAGCTTAGACGACAGGGTAGTCGTTTGGGGAGCTTTGACCCAGTACTTC. As protein: CASSLDDRVVVWGALTQYF.

V and J are TRBV27 and TRBJ2-7, with 8 bases identical to TRBD1. Germline lookup yields CDR1 MNHEY and CDR2 SMNVEV (reference sequence). CDR3 length equals 15 residues. With V trimmed by 6 bases and J by 3 bases, 10 bases remained unmatched. The CDR3 DNA sequence: TGTGCCAGCAGCAAACAGGGGGGAGGAGTCTACGAGCAGTACTTC. This gives the protein CASSKQGGGVYEQYF.

The chain combines TRBV29-1 with TRBJ1-2, with TRBD1 matching over 7 bases. Trimming removed 2 bases from V and 4 bases from J; junction bases left unmatched: 4. The CDR3 length is 13 residues. The germline V gene encodes CDR1 SQVTM and CDR2 ANQGSEA. DNA for the CDR3: TGCAGCGTTGAAACAGGGGAGAGCTATGGCTACACCTTC. Amino acids: CSVETGESYGYTF.

This clone was recorded once. Written as DNA, the CDR3 is TGTGCCAGCAGCTGGGACAGTTTGCGAGAGACCCAGTACTTC. Translating it yields CASSWDSLRETQYF. The V gene is TRBV28, the J gene TRBJ2-5, with 7 positions matching TRBD1. The J segment lost 4 bases and the V segment lost 6 bases, leaving 8 bases of the junction unmatched. CDR1 is MDHEN, CDR2 SYDVKM, per germline. The CDR3 is made up of 14 amino acids.

The chain joins TRBV9 to TRBJ1-1; D may be TRBD1 (5 bases). This CDR3 is built from 14 residues. V gave up 0 bases and J gave up 6 bases, with 12 bases separating them. Germline V gene sequence: CDR1 SGDLS, CDR2 YYNGEE. CDR3 nucleotide sequence: TGTGCCAGCAGCGTAGGGGATGGGGCATCTGAAGCTTTCTTT. Its protein product is CASSVGDGASEAFF.

This chain connects TRBV5-1 to TRBJ2-5, with D maybe TRBD2 (6 bases). CDR1 SGHRS and CDR2 YFSETQ come from the germline V gene. This CDR3 has 15 residues. V dropped 1 base and J dropped 5 bases, with 15 bases sitting between them. The CDR3 region has the DNA TGCGCCAGCAGCTTGAGTCTAGCTGGGAGGGAGACCCAGTACTTC. This sequence encodes CASSLSLAGRETQYF.

The J gene is TRBJ1-2, the V gene TRBV25-1; 9 nucleotides align to TRBD1. Germline V gene sequence: CDR1 MGHDK, CDR2 SYGVNS. V lost 7 bases to trimming and J lost 2 bases; unmatched junction nucleotides: 5. This CDR3 is 14 amino acids long. CDR3 DNA: TGTGCCAGCACCCCCGGGACAGGGAACTATGGCTACACCTTC. Translated: CASTPGTGNYGYTF.

The chain joins TRBV4-1 to TRBJ2-5; possibly TRBD2 for D (6 bases). Trimming cost V 0 bases and J 0 bases, with 20 bases left between them. The CDR3 sequence is 19 residues long. Per germline, CDR1 MGHRA and CDR2 YSYEKL. The CDR3 region is CASSQDGGSGLVYQETQYF. CDR3 coding DNA: TGCGCCAGCAGCCAAGATGGTGGTAGCGGCCTTGTGTACCAAGAGACCCAGTACTTC.

This rearrangement joins TRBV14 to TRBJ1-2; 9 bases align to TRBD1. Looked up from germline, CDR1 is SGHDN and CDR2 is FVKESK. CDR3 length equals 14 residues. V dropped 6 bases and J dropped 8; count of bases not matched to a gene: 10. CDR3 nucleotide sequence: TGTGCCAGCAGTGGGGGACAGGGAGAGTACGGCTACACCTTC. The encoded protein is CASSGGQGEYGYTF.

The chain is built from TRBV6-5 and TRBJ1-6; 7 bases agree with TRBD1. With V trimmed by 7 bases and J by 5 bases, 8 bases remained unmatched. Germline-derived CDR1 and CDR2 are MNHEY and SVGAGI. The CDR3 is made up of 15 amino acids. The CDR3 here is CASKQGWGNNSPLHF. Written as DNA, the CDR3 is TGTGCCAGCAAACAGGGGTGGGGAAATAATTCACCCCTCCACTTT.

The V gene is TRBV4-2, the J gene TRBJ1-3; 9 bases line up with TRBD1. V trimming: 0 bases; J trimming: 2 bases; junction bases outside the gene matches: 11. Germline V gene sequence: CDR1 LGHNA, CDR2 YNFKEQ. The CDR3 runs to 19 residues. CDR3 bases: TGTGCCAGCAGCCAAGACGGGTTCGGGGGACAGGGAACTGGAAACACCATATATTTT. It is translated as CASSQDGFGGQGTGNTIYF.

The chain is built from TRBV28 and TRBJ1-2; 9 bases agree with TRBD1. The CDR3 is made up of 15 amino acids. V shed 3 bases and J 6 bases; nucleotides not matched to a gene: 8. The germline gives CDR1 MDHEN, CDR2 SYDVKM. The CDR3 loop reads CASSFAPGTGNGYTF. CDR3 sequence (DNA): TGTGCCAGCAGTTTCGCTCCAGGGACAGGGAATGGCTACACCTTC.

The chain joins TRBV28 to TRBJ1-5; D gene uncertain. V was clipped by 2 bases and J by 11 bases, with 16 bases between them. This CDR3 contains 14 residues. Germline V lookup: CDR1 MDHEN, CDR2 SYDVKM. This CDR3 is CASSLESRRETQHF. In DNA, the CDR3 is TGTGCCAGCAGTTTAGAGTCTCGCCGGGAGACCCAGCATTTT.

This clone was counted once. V gene TRBV5-4 combines with J gene TRBJ1-2; maybe TRBD1 (5 bases). The CDR3 loop spans 16 amino acids. Trimming left V 5 bases short and J 1 base short, with 18 bases between. Per germline, CDR1 SGHNT and CDR2 YYREEE (reference sequence). The CDR3 region is CASRANPGGHNYGYTF. In DNA, the CDR3 is TGTGCCAGCAGAGCCAACCCTGGCGGACATAACTATGGCTACACCTTC.

The chain links TRBV9 to TRBJ2-1; D perhaps matches TRBD1 (7 bases). Per germline, CDR1 SGDLS and CDR2 YYNGEE. The germline V and J ends were trimmed by 2 bases and 8 bases, with 11 bases remaining between them. This CDR3 contains 13 residues. Here the CDR3 reads CASSVTGRYEQFF. In DNA, the CDR3 is TGTGCCAGCAGCGTGACAGGGAGGTATGAGCAGTTCTTC.

The J gene is TRBJ1-2, the V gene TRBV2, with 9 bases lining up with TRBD1. The CDR3 extends over 16 amino acids. Germline loops: CDR1 SNHLY, CDR2 FYNNEI. V was pared by 6 bases and J by 4 bases, with 12 bases of the junction left unmatched. The CDR3 spells CASRETGTGYSYGYTF. For the CDR3, the DNA is TGTGCCAGCAGGGAGACCGGGACAGGGTACAGCTATGGCTACACCTTC.

The chain carries TRBV6-6 and TRBJ1-5; possibly TRBD1 for D (6 bases). The CDR3 is 14 residues long. Trimming removed 9 bases at V and 2 bases at J, with 14 bases between. Per the germline V gene, CDR1 is MNHNY and CDR2 is SVGAGI (reference sequence). Here the CDR3 DNA reads TGTGCCAGTTTGTTACAGGGCGGCAATCAGCCCCAGCATTTT. Amino acids: CASLLQGGNQPQHF.

The chain carries TRBV2 and TRBJ2-1, with TRBD1 as a possible D gene (6 bases). Germline CDR1 is SNHLY and CDR2 is FYNNEI. Trimming removed 8 bases at V and 5 bases at J, with 7 bases between. The CDR3 covers 11 residues. In DNA form, the CDR3 reads TGTGCCAGCGGGACAAACAATGAGCAGTTCTTC. This encodes CASGTNNEQFF.

The chain has TRBV11-2 and TRBJ1-4; 9 nucleotides agree with TRBD1. After removal of 0 bases from V and 5 bases from J, the junction contained 4 bases not matched to a gene. Germline V gene lookup returns CDR1 SGHAT and CDR2 FQNNGV. This CDR3 contains 16 residues. The CDR3 DNA reads as TGTGCCAGCAGCTTAGATCTGGGGACAGGGAATGAAAAACTGTTTTTT. It yields the protein CASSLDLGTGNEKLFF.

In DNA, the CDR3 is TGTGCCAGTAGTATGAGGGACAGGGGCTATAATTCACCCCTCCACTTT. Protein product: CASSMRDRGYNSPLHF. The rearrangement links TRBV19 to TRBJ1-6, with 10 bases aligning to TRBD1. V was clipped by 3 bases and J by 3 bases; unmatched bases: 2. This CDR3 has 16 amino acids. Germline V gene lookup returns CDR1 LNHDA and CDR2 SQIVND (reference sequence).

J is TRBJ1-4 and V is TRBV25-1, with D possibly being TRBD1 (5 bases). The CDR3 contains 15 residues. V shed 5 bases and J shed 4 bases, with 14 bases lying between them. Germline V gives CDR1 MGHDK, CDR2 SYGVNS. CDR3 sequence (DNA): TGTGCCAGCAGTTCCCAGGACACTCGTAATGAAAAACTGTTTTTT. Translating gives CASSSQDTRNEKLFF. The full variable domain, rest sourced from reference TRBV25-1 and TRBJ1-4, is EADIYQTPRYLVIGTGKKITLECSQTMGHDKMYWYQQDPGMELHLIHYSYGVNSTEKGDLSSESTVSRIRTEHFPLTLESARPSHTSQYLCASSSQDTRNEKLFFGSGTQLSVL.

CDR3 coding DNA: TGTGCCAGCAGCAGGGGTAATCAGCCCCAGCATTTT. Its translation: CASSRGNQPQHF. The chain combines TRBV5-6 with TRBJ1-5; tentatively, D is TRBD1 (5 bases). Per germline, CDR1 SGHDT and CDR2 YYEEEE. The CDR3 has 12 amino acids. The ends were cut back, 4 bases at V and 4 bases at J, with 6 bases in the middle.

DNA for the CDR3: TGTGCCAGCAGCTGGGACAGCTATGGCTACACCTTC. Amino acid sequence: CASSWDSYGYTF. This chain joins TRBV6-5 and TRBJ1-2; 7 bases are shared with TRBD1. The CDR3 extends over 12 amino acids. CDR1 and CDR2 (germline): MNHEY, SVGAGI. V was pared by 6 bases and J by 4 bases, with 2 bases of the junction left unmatched.

CDR3 coding DNA: TGTGCCAGCAGCCATCTGGGACTAGCGGGAGGGAATGAGCAGTTCTTC. Its protein product is CASSHLGLAGGNEQFF. The J gene is TRBJ2-1, the V gene TRBV16; TRBD2 aligns across 16 bases. The CDR3 has 16 amino acids. The trim removed 3 bases at V and 7 bases at J, leaving 3 bases unmatched. The germline CDR1 and CDR2 sequences are KGHSY and FQNENV.